This T cell receptor (beta chain) was profiled in a study of blood T cell repertoires in COVID-19. Sequencing was performed with immunoSEQ multiplex PCR; in TCRdb, only in-frame clones are kept and a portion is missing. The data show 190,000 or so clones, with roughly 89% seen just once and 0.88% held by the top ten. This CDR3 comprises 16 residues. V shed 2 bases and J shed 0 bases, with 14 bases lying between them. The germline CDR1 and CDR2 sequences are MGHRA and YSYEKL. Sample: peripheral blood. This receptor was identified in a woman aged 18-29 years who had recovered from COVID-19. The chain has TRBV4-1 and TRBJ2-7; D remains ambiguous. The CDR3 region is CASSQSLYRSSYEQYF. The CDR3 nucleotides read TGCGCCAGCAGCCAATCACTCTACAGAAGCTCCTACGAGCAGTACTTC.